This T cell receptor (beta chain) was identified in a study of blood T cell repertoires in COVID-19 (dated by TCRdb to the early 2020s). Study-wide context: Samples from collaborators originated in the United States, Italy and Spain and spanned both the acute and convalescent phases of COVID-19. The dataset comprised deeply sampled blood TCRbeta repertoires from subjects exposed to, actively infected with, or recovered from COVID-19. The samples were drawn from the first 160 participants of the ongoing ImmuneRACE study and from 1,254 subjects provided by 6 global collaborators. The material from the prospective study consisted of cDNA or gDNA derived from T cells, B-cell-depleted T cells, or PBMCs. Nearly every sample came with metadata listing a de-identified subject ID, COVID-19 status, age in years and sex. The repertoires were released in a freely available public database intended as a resource for research on the immune response to SARS-CoV-2. Where HLA class I and class II types were available, the types were taken from metadata supplied by the sample provider, not from assay-based typing.

The collaborating institutions used their own protocols to collect whole blood in K2EDTA tubes. For TCRbeta analysis, collaborator samples were shipped as frozen whole blood, as isolated PBMCs, or as DNA extracted from either sample type. The paper as a whole reports these results and caveats: The amount of clinical and demographic metadata varied by source and participant and was provided uncurated.

Regarding this clone: The target of this receptor is not known. No base quality information exists; no much larger clone differs at one position.

The immunoSEQ Assay, a bias-controlled multiplex PCR, was used to amplify TCRbeta CDR3 regions from genomic DNA. Per the original workflow: Nucleated cell counts per sample were estimated from amplification of reference gene primers within the assay. Sequence reads were collapsed and filtered to measure the absolute abundance of every unique TCRbeta CDR3 rearrangement. Productive Simpson clonality was computed per sample as the square root of Simpson's diversity index over productive rearrangements. TCRdb took this table from immuneACCESS and kept in-frame rearrangements with V and J called. Such tables lack part of the clones; where checked against another copy, unresolved V genes explain under half of the gap, and the rest is unexplained. The V and J calls and the clone size are those of that table, but D and trimming were determined from the DNA. This sample is represented by 250,000 to 350,000 clones; about 86% of them were singletons. 0.95% to 1.5% of the sample rests with the top ten.

The sequencing input was peripheral blood. This TCR derives from a woman in her fifties or sixties with acute or convalescent COVID-19.

The CDR3 region has the sequence CATSRIVEGSKAFF. The base sequence is TGTGCCACCAGCAGAATAGTTGAGGGATCTAAAGCTTTCTTT. Recombination linked TRBV15 to TRBJ1-1; no D gene call is confident. Based on the germline V gene (reference sequence), the CDR1 and CDR2 sequences are LNHNV and YYDKDF. Trimming takes 2 bases from V and 9 bases from J, and the germline ends sit 16 bases apart. CDR3 length: 14 amino acids, cysteine to phenylalanine. The read is trimmed to its CDR3 DNA, 42 bases read in frame from base 1. Joined to the reference TRBV15 and TRBJ1-1 proteins, this CDR3 gives the full variable domain: DAMVIQNPRYQVTQFGKPVTLSCSQTLNHNVMYWYQQKSSQAPKLLFHYYDKDFNNEADTPDNFQSRRPNTSFCFLDIRSPGLGDTAMYLCATSRIVEGSKAFFGQGTRLTVV.